Listed here are 28 T cell receptor beta chains from one sample, sequenced in a study of blood T cell repertoires in COVID-19. Clones were read by immunoSEQ multiplex PCR, and TCRdb kept only the in-frame ones, dropping some. The table lists about 36,000 clones, 81% of them singletons, with 42% in the top ten. The sequencing sample was made of peripheral blood. Every receptor here comes from a human donor in a cohort sampled during active or convalescent COVID-19. The donor label of this sample is uncertain.

V gene TRBV5-1 combines with J gene TRBJ1-2, with 8 positions matching TRBD1. The CDR3 extends over 15 amino acids. Losses at the gene ends were 1 base for V and 6 bases for J; bases not matched to a gene: 8. Germline V gene sequence: CDR1 SGHRS, CDR2 YFSETQ. CDR3 nucleotides: TGCGCCAGCAGCTTGTCGGCCAGGGGGCAGGATGGCTACACCTTC. Residues: CASSLSARGQDGYTF.

The gene calls are TRBV18 and TRBJ2-2, with no clear D. Germline CDR1 is KGHSH and CDR2 is LQKENI. Trimming shortened V by 3 bases and J by 6 bases, and 14 bases separated the two germline ends. There are 15 residues in the CDR3. Here the CDR3 reads CASSPELESSGELFF. In DNA form, the CDR3 reads TGTGCCAGCTCACCGGAGTTGGAGTCATCCGGGGAGCTGTTTTTT.

The chain is built from TRBV6-5 and TRBJ2-1; TRBD1 agrees at 7 bases. The CDR3 is 15 residues long. V gave up 2 bases and J gave up 6 bases; unmatched junction bases: 7. The germline gives CDR1 MNHEY, CDR2 SVGAGI. In DNA, the CDR3 is TGTGCCAGCAGTTACGCGGCAGGGGGATTCAATGAGCAGTTCTTC. It translates to CASSYAAGGFNEQFF.

The V call is TRBV6-5, the J call TRBJ2-7; tentative D call: TRBD2 (5 bases). Germline CDR1 reads MNHEY; CDR2 reads SVGAGI. The ends were cut back, 5 bases at V and 7 bases at J, with 9 bases in the middle. The CDR3 loop spans 11 amino acids. Written as DNA, the CDR3 is TGTGCCAGCAGTCATCCGGGGGAGCAGTACTTC. It specifies CASSHPGEQYF.

The chain couples TRBV5-4 to TRBJ1-1; no definite D call. This CDR3 is 13 amino acids long. V lost 3 bases to trimming and J lost 1 base, with 7 bases between them. Per the germline V gene, CDR1 is SGHNT and CDR2 is YYREEE (reference sequence). CDR3 DNA: TGTGCCAGCAGCTGGAGTCAGAACACTGAAGCTTTCTTT. This encodes CASSWSQNTEAFF. The full variable domain, its missing parts supplied by reference TRBV5-4 and TRBJ1-1, is ETGVTQSPTHLIKTRGQQVTLRCSSQSGHNTVSWYQQALGQGPQFIFQYYREEENGRGNFPPRFSGLQFPNYSSELNVNALELDDSALYLCASSWSQNTEAFFGQGTRLTVV.

This clone was counted a single time. The CDR3 DNA follows: TGTGCCAGCGGGGACAGGGTTCGTGGCTACACCTTC. Translating it yields CASGDRVRGYTF. The chain employs TRBV6-5 and TRBJ1-2; TRBD1 aligns across 9 bases. J was trimmed by 7 bases and V by 8 bases; bases with no gene match: 5. Germline CDR1 is MNHEY and CDR2 is SVGAGI. This CDR3 contains 12 residues.

The chain has TRBV30 and TRBJ2-3, with D possibly TRBD2 on 5 matching bases. Per the germline V gene, CDR1 is GTSNPN and CDR2 is SVGIG (reference sequence). This CDR3 has 11 amino acids. The V and J ends lost 0 bases and 14 bases respectively, with 12 bases between them. Written as DNA, the CDR3 is TGTGCCTGGAGTGTAGGACTCCAAAGGTATTTT. Protein product: CAWSVGLQRYF. The full variable domain, completed using reference TRBV30 and TRBJ2-3, is SQTIHQWPATLVQPVGSPLSLECTVEGTSNPNLYWYRQAAGRGLQLLFYSVGIGQISSEVPQNLSASRPQDRQFILSSKKLLLSDSGFYLCAWSVGLQRYFGPGTRLTVL.

This clone occurred a few times. In DNA form, the CDR3 reads TGTGCCAGCAGTTCACTACCCCAAGAGACCCAGTACTTC. Translating gives CASSSLPQETQYF. V is TRBV6-5 and J is TRBJ2-5; the D is unclear. Germline CDR1 MNHEY, CDR2 SVGAGI. The CDR3 is made up of 13 amino acids. V shed 4 bases and J shed 1 base, with 7 bases lying between them.

The chain uses TRBV7-2 and TRBJ2-7; TRBD1 aligns across 8 bases. This CDR3 spans 15 amino acids. J lost 8 bases, V lost 4 bases, and 13 bases had no gene match. Per germline, CDR1 SGHTA and CDR2 FQGNSA. The DNA for the CDR3 is TGTGCCAGCAGCTCAGACAGGGGTTCTCTACGAAAGCAGTACTTC. It yields the protein CASSSDRGSLRKQYF. The full variable domain, with the rest looked up from reference TRBV7-2 and TRBJ2-7, is GAGVSQSPSNKVTEKGKDVELRCDPISGHTALYWYRQSLGQGLEFLIYFQGNSAPDKSGLPSDRFSAERTGGSVSTLTIQRTQQEDSAVYLCASSSDRGSLRKQYFGPGTRLTVT.

The CDR3, as DNA: TGTGCCAGCAGCCAAGAGGGACAGGGGAGCGGGGAGCTGTTTTTT. It translates to CASSQEGQGSGELFF. The chain recombines TRBV3-1 (or the pseudogene TRBV3-2) with TRBJ2-2, with TRBD1 matching 10 bases. Looked up from germline, CDR1 is LGHDT and CDR2 is YNNKEL (reference sequence). V lost 0 bases, J lost 7 bases, and 2 bases stayed unmatched. There are 15 residues in the CDR3.

The chain recombines TRBV30 with TRBJ1-6; 7 nucleotides match TRBD1. Germline CDR1 is GTSNPN and CDR2 is SVGIG (reference sequence). J lost 7 bases, V lost 4 bases, and 10 bases had no gene match. CDR3 size: 15 residues. DNA for the CDR3: TGTGCCTGGACTGAATTTACAGGGGTCAATTCACCCCTCCACTTT. Amino acids: CAWTEFTGVNSPLHF.

The genes are TRBV27 and TRBJ1-1; no clear D gene. The germline V gene encodes CDR1 MNHEY and CDR2 SMNVEV (reference sequence). V shed 6 bases and J shed 10 bases, with 15 bases lying between them. This CDR3 spans 12 amino acids. As DNA, the CDR3 is TGTGCCAGCAGAGATTTCGGAGAGATAGCTTTCTTT. This encodes CASRDFGEIAFF.

The chain carries TRBV29-1 and TRBJ2-1; 8 nucleotides align to TRBD2. This CDR3 has 14 amino acids. V shed 8 bases, J shed 2 bases, and the junction held 8 bases outside the gene matches. Germline CDR1 and CDR2: SQVTM and ANQGSEA. CDR3 DNA sequence: TGCAGCACTATACTAGCGGAGACCTACAATGAGCAGTTCTTC. Protein sequence: CSTILAETYNEQFF.

On this clone: The sample has other DNA sequences that encode this CDR3 too. V usage is TRBV5-1 and J usage is TRBJ2-7, with D possibly matching TRBD1 (6 bases). V lost 1 base, J lost 0 bases, and 11 bases lay in between. This CDR3 is 15 amino acids long. Germline V lookup: CDR1 SGHRS, CDR2 YFSETQ. Here the CDR3 DNA reads TGCGCCAGCAGCTTGCAGACAGGTAGCTCCTACGAGCAGTACTTC. It translates to CASSLQTGSSYEQYF. Variable domain in full (rest from reference TRBV5-1 and TRBJ2-7): KAGVTQTPRYLIKTRGQQVTLSCSPISGHRSVSWYQQTPGQGLQFLFEYFSETQRNKGNFPGRFSGRQFSNSRSEMNVSTLELGDSALYLCASSLQTGSSYEQYFGPGTRLTVT.

The table lists this clone with a few counts. The V call is TRBV25-1, the J call TRBJ2-7, with TRBD2 as a possible D gene (5 bases). The CDR3 has 14 residues. Trimming shortened V by 6 bases and J by 1 base, and 13 bases separated the two germline ends. Germline V gene sequence: CDR1 MGHDK, CDR2 SYGVNS. The CDR3 DNA reads TGTGCCAGCAGCGAACTAGACCCATCCTACGAGCAGTACTTC. Its protein product is CASSELDPSYEQYF.

V gene TRBV5-6 combines with J gene TRBJ2-7, with D unclear. The CDR3 totals 13 residues. Germline CDR1 is SGHDT and CDR2 is YYEEEE. V was clipped by 3 bases and J by 5 bases, with 12 bases between them. The CDR3 loop is CASSSWAWDEQYF. CDR3 nucleotide sequence: TGTGCCAGCAGCTCTTGGGCTTGGGACGAGCAGTACTTC.

The chain joins TRBV11-2 to TRBJ2-6, with 7 bases aligning to TRBD1. V shed 4 bases and J 2 bases; nucleotides not matched to a gene: 8. The CDR3 runs 17 residues. From germline, CDR1 is SGHAT and CDR2 FQNNGV. This CDR3 is CASSSPTGTPGANVLTF. CDR3 sequence (DNA): TGTGCCAGCAGCTCTCCGACAGGGACACCTGGGGCCAACGTCCTGACTTTC. The variable domain in full, with the rest retrieved from reference TRBV11-2 and TRBJ2-6, is EAGVAQSPRYKIIEKRQSVAFWCNPISGHATLYWYQQILGQGPKLLIQFQNNGVVDDSQLPKDRFSAERLKGVDSTLKIQPAKLEDSAVYLCASSSPTGTPGANVLTFGAGSRLTVL.

The rearrangement uses TRBV30 and TRBJ1-1; a possible D gene is TRBD1 (5 bases). The CDR3 spans 13 residues. The germline V gene has CDR1 GTSNPN and CDR2 SVGIG (reference sequence). The germline V and J ends were trimmed by 2 bases and 6 bases, with 13 bases remaining between them. CDR3 amino acids: CAWSKGNNAEAFF. The CDR3, as DNA: TGTGCCTGGAGTAAGGGGAATAACGCTGAAGCTTTCTTT.

This clone appeared once. The rearrangement links TRBV6-6 to TRBJ2-7; 8 bases agree with TRBD2. V dropped 2 bases and J dropped 7; count of bases not matched to a gene: 4. CDR3 length equals 13 residues. CDR1 is MNHNY and CDR2 is SVGAGI in the germline V gene (reference sequence). The CDR3 bases are TGTGCCAGCAGTTACGATGGCGGGAGGGAGCAGTACTTC. It is translated as CASSYDGGREQYF.

Only one count was recorded for this clone. The J gene is TRBJ2-1, the V gene TRBV3-1 (or the pseudogene TRBV3-2); TRBD2 might be the D (6 bases). V was cut by 0 bases and J by 2 bases, with 8 bases left in between. Germline CDR1 is LGHDT and CDR2 is YNNKEL (reference sequence). CDR3 length: 15 residues. For the CDR3, the DNA is TGTGCCAGCAGCCAAGATGGAGGGGCCTACAATGAGCAGTTCTTC. Translating it yields CASSQDGGAYNEQFF.

This chain links TRBV30 with TRBJ1-6; D is perhaps TRBD1 (6 bases). Trimming left V 1 base short and J 8 bases short, with 12 bases between. Germline V CDR1 and CDR2: GTSNPN, SVGIG (reference sequence). The CDR3 length is 14 residues. Written as DNA, the CDR3 is TGTGCCTGGAGTGCGGCCAGGGGAGATTCACCCCTCCACTTT. It codes for CAWSAARGDSPLHF.

In regard to this clone: An end of the junction differs from the germline gene, which may be a read error. The J gene is TRBJ1-6, the V gene TRBV5-5, with TRBD1 matching 7 bases. Germline V lookup: CDR1 SGHKS, CDR2 YYEKEE (reference sequence). The CDR3 sequence is 13 residues long. CDR3 in amino acids: CASSLVLQGGLDF. The CDR3 DNA reads TGTGCCAGCAGCTTGGTTCTCCAGGGGGGCCTTGACTTT.

CDR3 sequence (DNA): TGCGCCAGCAGTCAACAGGGAGGAAGCAATCAGCCCCAGCATTTT. Amino acids: CASSQQGGSNQPQHF. V usage is TRBV23-1 and J usage is TRBJ1-5; tentatively, D is TRBD1 (5 bases). TRBV23-1 is an ORF, and what it does is uncertain. Between the trimmed V and J ends, which lost 2 bases and 1 base, there was a span of 9 bases. CDR3 size: 15 residues.

The chain employs TRBV7-2 and TRBJ1-5, with 9 bases aligning to TRBD1. Looked up from germline, CDR1 is SGHTA and CDR2 is FQGNSA. Trimming removed 3 bases from V and 5 bases from J; junction bases left unmatched: 5. The CDR3 is made up of 15 amino acids. CDR3 residues: CASSLRTGAYQPQHF. In DNA form, the CDR3 reads TGTGCCAGCAGCTTGAGGACAGGGGCCTATCAGCCCCAGCATTTT.

The rearrangement joins TRBV12-3 or TRBV12-4 to TRBJ2-3; 7 positions agree with TRBD2. This CDR3 has 13 residues. Trimming removed 10 bases from V and 1 base from J; junction bases left unmatched: 5. The CDR3, as DNA: TGTGCCACACGGGGAGGGGGCACAGATACGCAGTATTTT. Translated, it gives CATRGGGTDTQYF.

The chain combines TRBV3-1 (or the pseudogene TRBV3-2) with TRBJ1-2; maybe TRBD1 (6 bases). The CDR3 has 12 residues. The V end was cut by 3 bases, the J end by 10 bases, with 12 bases between. Germline CDR1 is LGHDT and CDR2 is YNNKEL (reference sequence). The CDR3 nucleotides are TGTGCCAGCAGCCAGTCGGACAGCGCCTACACCTTC. Translated: CASSQSDSAYTF.

V usage is TRBV29-1 and J usage is TRBJ2-7; TRBD2 is a possible D gene (6 bases). CDR1 is SQVTM, CDR2 ANQGSEA, per germline. Trimming pared 5 bases from V and 11 bases from J, leaving 19 bases between. The CDR3 has 12 amino acids. CDR3 nucleotide sequence: TGCAGCGTTCTAGGTGGGGGGATGAAAAAGTACTTC. This gives the protein CSVLGGGMKKYF.

The chain combines TRBV7-3 with TRBJ2-5; D possibly corresponds to TRBD1 (5 bases). This CDR3 spans 13 amino acids. Germline values: CDR1 SGHTA, CDR2 FQGTGA. The V and J ends lost 3 bases and 4 bases respectively, with 9 bases between them. The DNA of the CDR3 is TGTGCCAGCAGCTTTGGGGCTGGAGAGACCCAGTACTTC. Amino acids: CASSFGAGETQYF.